Described below is a single T cell receptor beta chain sequence and its context. What it binds is not known. The primer mix had 60 Vbeta and 13 Jbeta primers. This table comes from immunoSEQ multiplex PCR, and its TCRdb copy is limited to in-frame clones, with some not included. The sample includes under 140,000 clones, about 80% of them seen just once. This sample is part of a study of cytomegalovirus exposure and HLA in healthy donors. Germline assignment: CDR1 MNHNY and CDR2 SVGAGI (reference sequence). V dropped 7 bases and J dropped 8 bases, with 15 bases sitting between them. The CDR3 covers 13 residues. Study observations and caveats: Because they were indistinguishable, some V segments, including TRBV6-2 and TRBV6-3, were excluded. Overall, under 200 TCR beta chains were annotated as cytomegalovirus-associated.

The chain couples TRBV6-6 to TRBJ2-1; possibly TRBD1 for D (5 bases). The TCR was taken from an older woman in good health and CMV-seropositive. The sample consisted of PBMCs. CDR3: CASTPVGLYEQFF. The CDR3, as DNA: TGTGCCAGCACCCCGGTGGGGCTCTATGAGCAGTTCTTC.